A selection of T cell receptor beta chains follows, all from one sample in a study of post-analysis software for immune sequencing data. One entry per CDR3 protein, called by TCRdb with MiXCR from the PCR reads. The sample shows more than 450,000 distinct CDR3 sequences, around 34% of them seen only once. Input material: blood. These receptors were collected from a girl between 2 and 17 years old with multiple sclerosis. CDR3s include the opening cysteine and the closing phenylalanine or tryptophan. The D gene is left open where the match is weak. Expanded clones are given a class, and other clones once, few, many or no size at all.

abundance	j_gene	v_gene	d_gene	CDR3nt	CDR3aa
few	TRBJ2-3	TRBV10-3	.	TGTGCCATCAGTGAGGGGGCAGATACGCAGTATTTT	CAISEGADTQYF
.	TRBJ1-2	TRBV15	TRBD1	TGTGCCACCAGCGGGGGACAGGGGGCTGGTGGCTACACCTTC	CATSGGQGAGGYTF
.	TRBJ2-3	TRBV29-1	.	TGCAGCGTCCCCATGAATTCCTACGGCACAGATACGCAGTATTTT	CSVPMNSYGTDTQYF
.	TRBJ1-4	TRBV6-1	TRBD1	TGTGCCAGCAGTGACCTACTACCGGGGACAGGGGGTGTAAAACTGTTTTTT	CASSDLLPGTGGVKLFF
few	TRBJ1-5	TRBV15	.	TGTGCCACCAGCAGTCAAGGGGGTTATCAGCCCCAGCATTTT	CATSSQGGYQPQHF
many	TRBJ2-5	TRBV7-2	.	TGTGCCAGCAGCTTAGGGGCGGGGGCACAAGAGACCCAGTACTTC	CASSLGAGAQETQYF
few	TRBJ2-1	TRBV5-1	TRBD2	TGCGCCAGCAGCTTTCTACTAGCGGGGGGGCCGGTGGATGAGCAGTTCTTC	CASSFLLAGGPVDEQFF
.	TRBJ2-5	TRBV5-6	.	TGTGCCAGCAGCTTGGGGGAGCCGGGGGAGACCCAGTACTTC	CASSLGEPGETQYF
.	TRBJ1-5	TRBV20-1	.	TGCAGTGCTGGGATCAAATTTGATCAGCCCCAGCATTTT	CSAGIKFDQPQHF
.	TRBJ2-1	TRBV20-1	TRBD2	TGCAGTGCTCCCCCTAGCGGGGGGGACAATGAGCAGTTCTTC	CSAPPSGGDNEQFF
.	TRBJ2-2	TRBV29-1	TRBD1	TGCAGCGTACTGACAGGGCCCAGCACCGGGGAGCTGTTTTTT	CSVLTGPSTGELFF
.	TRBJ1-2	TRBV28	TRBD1	TGTGCCAGCAGTCCCAACAGGGGCTATGGCTACACCTTC	CASSPNRGYGYTF
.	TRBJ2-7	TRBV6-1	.	TGTGCCAGCACCGGCGAGGGCGAGCAGTACTTC	CASTGEGEQYF
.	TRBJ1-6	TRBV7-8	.	TGTGCCAGCAGCTTCTTTAGGGGGGAGGGTAATTCACCCCTCCACTTT	CASSFFRGEGNSPLHF
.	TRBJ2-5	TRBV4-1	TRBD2	TGCGCCAGCAGCCACCCCAGGGCGGGAGAGGACCAAGAGACCCAGTACTTC	CASSHPRAGEDQETQYF
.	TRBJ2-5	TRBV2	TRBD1	TGTGCCAGCAGTGGGGGCAGGGGGCAAGAGACCCAGTACTTC	CASSGGRGQETQYF
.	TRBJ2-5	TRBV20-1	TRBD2	TGCAGTGCAACTCTGGGCGGGGGTGCTCAAGAGACCCAGTACTTC	CSATLGGGAQETQYF
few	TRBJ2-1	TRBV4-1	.	TGCGCCAGCAGCCACAGGGGGGATGAGCAGTTCTTC	CASSHRGDEQFF
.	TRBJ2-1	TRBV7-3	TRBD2	TGTGCCAGCAGCTCGGGACTAGCGGGGACCAATGAGCAGTTCTTC	CASSSGLAGTNEQFF
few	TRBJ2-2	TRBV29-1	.	TGCAGCGTTGGGATAGGGCAGGAGCTGTTTTTT	CSVGIGQELFF
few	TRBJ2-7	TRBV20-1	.	TGCAGTGCTAGAGCCGGGAGCTCCTACGAGCAGTACTTC	CSARAGSSYEQYF
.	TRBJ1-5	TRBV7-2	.	TGTGCCAGCAGCCGCCCGGAGGGGAGCAATCAGCCCCAGCATTTT	CASSRPEGSNQPQHF
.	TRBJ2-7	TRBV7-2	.	TGTGCCAGCAGCTTGCTACAGGGATTCCCCTACGAGCAGTACTTC	CASSLLQGFPYEQYF
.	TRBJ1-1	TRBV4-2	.	TGTGCCAGCAGCCACCCGGACACTGGAGCTTTCTTT	CASSHPDTGAFF
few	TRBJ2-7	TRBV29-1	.	TGCAGCGTTGACAACAACTCCTACGAGCAGTACTTC	CSVDNNSYEQYF
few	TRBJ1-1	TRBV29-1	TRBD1	TGCAGCGGACAGGGGTGGGACACTGAAGCTTTCTTT	CSGQGWDTEAFF
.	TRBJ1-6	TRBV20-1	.	TGCAGTGCTCGCCCCGTAGGGGGTGATTCACCCCTCCACTTT	CSARPVGGDSPLHF
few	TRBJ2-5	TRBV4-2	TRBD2	TGTGCCAGCAGCCCCTCTGGGGAGGGGTTATCGGAGACCCAGTACTTC	CASSPSGEGLSETQYF
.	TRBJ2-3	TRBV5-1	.	TGCGCCAGCAGCGGAGCAGGTCGGCGGCTCACCACAGATACGCAGTATTTT	CASSGAGRRLTTDTQYF
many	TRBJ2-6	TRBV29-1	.	TGCAGCGTTGTGGCGGGTTCTGGGGCCAACGTCCTGACTTTC	CSVVAGSGANVLTF
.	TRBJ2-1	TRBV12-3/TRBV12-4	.	TGTGCCAGCAGTTTATCGATCGGAGTCAGACGTGAGCAGTTCTTC	CASSLSIGVRREQFF
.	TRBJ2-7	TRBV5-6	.	TGTGCCAGCAGCTGGGCAGTGGGCTCTGCTGGCGGGGCCCAGTACTTC	CASSWAVGSAGGAQYF
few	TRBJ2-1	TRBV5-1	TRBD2	TGCGCCAGCAGCTTCGGGGACGGGAGGCTGTCCTACAATGAGCAGTTCTTC	CASSFGDGRLSYNEQFF
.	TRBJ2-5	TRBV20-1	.	TGCAGTGCTATAGGTCAGATTCTAGAGACCCAGTACTTC	CSAIGQILETQYF
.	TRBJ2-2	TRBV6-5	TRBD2	TGTGCCAGCAGTTACTTCTCTAGCGGGGGGTCGAACACCGGGGAGCTGTTTTTT	CASSYFSSGGSNTGELFF
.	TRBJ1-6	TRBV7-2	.	TGTGCCAGCAGCTTAGCCTCTCCTGGCGCCCTCCACTTT	CASSLASPGALHF
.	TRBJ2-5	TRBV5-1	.	TGCGCCAGCAGCCGCATTTTGAGCGGGTGGACCCAGTACTTC	CASSRILSGWTQYF
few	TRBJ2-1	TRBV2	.	TGTGCCAGCACAGGGTTCGATGAGCAGTTCTTC	CASTGFDEQFF
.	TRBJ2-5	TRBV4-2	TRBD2	TGTGCCAGCAGCCAAAGTACTAGCGGGGGGGAAGAGACCCAGTACTTC	CASSQSTSGGEETQYF
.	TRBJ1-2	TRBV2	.	TGTGCCAGCAGTGAAAATCAGGTCGCGGCTCCACTATATGGCTACACCTTC	CASSENQVAAPLYGYTF
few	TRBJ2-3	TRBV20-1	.	TGCAGTGCTAGAACTGGAGACAGGCACACAGATACGCAGTATTTT	CSARTGDRHTDTQYF
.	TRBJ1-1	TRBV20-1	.	TGCAGTGCTAGAGATCCGACGAACACTGAAGCTTTCTTT	CSARDPTNTEAFF
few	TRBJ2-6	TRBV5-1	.	TGCGCCAGCAGCTTGGCTCTCTCCTCTGGGGCCAACGTCCTGACTTTC	CASSLALSSGANVLTF
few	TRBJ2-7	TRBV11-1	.	TGTGCCAGCAGCCCAACAACAGGGGAGCAGTACTTC	CASSPTTGEQYF
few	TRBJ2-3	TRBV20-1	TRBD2	TGCAGTGCCCCACAAGCGGGAGGCACAGATACGCAGTATTTT	CSAPQAGGTDTQYF
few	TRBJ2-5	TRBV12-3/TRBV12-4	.	TGTGCCAGCAGCCCCTACAGGGTGGAGGAGACCCAGTACTTC	CASSPYRVEETQYF
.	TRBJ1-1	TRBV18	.	TGTGCCAGCTCACCAGGAGAGCGCACTGAAGCTTTCTTT	CASSPGERTEAFF
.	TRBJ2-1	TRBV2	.	TGTGCCAGCGCGGGACTCGCTCAGGATGAGCAGTTCTTC	CASAGLAQDEQFF
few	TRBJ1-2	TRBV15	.	TGTGCCACCAGCAGAGTAGGGGGGGTCGGCCTCTATGGCTACACCTTC	CATSRVGGVGLYGYTF
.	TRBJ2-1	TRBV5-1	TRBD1	TGCGCCAGCAGCTTGGATCCGGGACAGGGGGGAGTCAATGAGCAGTTCTTC	CASSLDPGQGGVNEQFF
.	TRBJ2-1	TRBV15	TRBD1	TGTGCCACCAGCAGAGGTTCGGGACAGGGATCCTACAATGAGCAGTTCTTC	CATSRGSGQGSYNEQFF
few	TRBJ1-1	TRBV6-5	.	TGTGCCAGCAGTGGGTGGGGGGGCCCTGAAGCTTTCTTT	CASSGWGGPEAFF
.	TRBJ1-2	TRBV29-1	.	TGCAGCGTTGATATGCAGGGGCGTGGTGGCTACACCTTC	CSVDMQGRGGYTF
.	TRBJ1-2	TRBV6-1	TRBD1	TGTGCCAGCAGTGCCGGGACAGGGGGCGGCTATGGCTACACCTTC	CASSAGTGGGYGYTF